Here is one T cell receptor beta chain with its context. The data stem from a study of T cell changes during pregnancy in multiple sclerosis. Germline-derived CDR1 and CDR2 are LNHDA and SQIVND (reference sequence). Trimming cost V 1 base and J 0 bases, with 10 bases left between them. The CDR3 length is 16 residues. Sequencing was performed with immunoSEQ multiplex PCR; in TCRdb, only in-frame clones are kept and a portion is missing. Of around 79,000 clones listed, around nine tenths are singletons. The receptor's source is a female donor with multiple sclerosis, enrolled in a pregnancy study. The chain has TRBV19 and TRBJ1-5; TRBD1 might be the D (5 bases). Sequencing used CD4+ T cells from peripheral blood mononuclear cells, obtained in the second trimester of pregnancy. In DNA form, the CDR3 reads TGTGCCAGTAGTATAGCCCGACAGACTAGCAATCAGCCCCAGCATTTT. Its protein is CASSIARQTSNQPQHF.